These T cell receptor beta chains were read from a single sample in a study of regulatory T cells in long-lasting Graves disease. MiXCR was run by TCRdb on the multiplex PCR reads, yielding one entry per CDR3 protein. The profile shows 350,000 to 550,000 distinct CDR3 sequences, about 14% of them singletons. These data were also filed under a second study, of T cells in Graves' hyperthyroidism and ophthalmopathy.

The sequencing used peripheral blood mononuclear cells (PBMCs), collected at new diagnosis, from a patient treated with antithyroid drugs. All receptors derive from a woman aged 45-60 years with Graves disease. Each CDR3 is given with its conserved first and last residue. A D gene is named only where the DNA matches it firmly. Expanded clones get a size class; other rows say once, few or many, or leave the size out.

j_call: TRBJ2-2
clone_size: many
d_call: NA
cdr3_length: 13
v_call: TRBV12-3/TRBV12-4
cdr3_aa: CASSITGSGELFF
cdr3_nt: TGTGCCAGCTCCATCACAGGGTCCGGGGAGCTGTTTTTT

j_call: TRBJ2-2
clone_size: many
d_call: TRBD2
cdr3_length: 15
v_call: TRBV7-3
cdr3_aa: CASSNSGRGTGELFF
cdr3_nt: TGTGCCAGCAGCAATAGCGGGAGGGGCACCGGGGAGCTGTTTTTT

j_call: TRBJ2-7
clone_size: many
d_call: NA
cdr3_length: 14
v_call: TRBV19
cdr3_aa: CASSIQGGSYEQYF
cdr3_nt: TGTGCCAGTAGTATCCAGGGCGGCTCCTACGAGCAGTACTTC

j_call: TRBJ1-4
clone_size: NA
d_call: NA
cdr3_length: 19
v_call: TRBV11-2
cdr3_aa: CASSLDLAGRTTTNEKLFF
cdr3_nt: TGTGCCAGCAGCTTAGATCTGGCAGGGAGGACTACAACTAATGAAAAACTGTTTTTT

j_call: TRBJ1-1
clone_size: many
d_call: NA
cdr3_length: 16
v_call: TRBV27
cdr3_aa: CASSRGVAPANTEAFF
cdr3_nt: TGTGCCAGCAGTCGTGGGGTGGCCCCCGCGAACACTGAAGCTTTCTTT

j_call: TRBJ2-3
clone_size: many
d_call: NA
cdr3_length: 17
v_call: TRBV28
cdr3_aa: CASSRSTGGRSPYTQYF
cdr3_nt: TGTGCCAGCAGTCGCTCTACGGGCGGGCGGAGTCCCTATACGCAGTATTTT

j_call: TRBJ2-5
clone_size: few
d_call: NA
cdr3_length: 14
v_call: TRBV7-9
cdr3_aa: CASSWGDGPPAQYF
cdr3_nt: TGTGCCAGCAGCTGGGGGGACGGCCCCCCGGCCCAGTACTTC

j_call: TRBJ2-6
clone_size: many
d_call: NA
cdr3_length: 15
v_call: TRBV2
cdr3_aa: CASSPGYSGANVLTF
cdr3_nt: TGTGCCAGCAGCCCCGGCTACTCTGGGGCCAACGTCCTGACTTTC

j_call: TRBJ2-7
clone_size: few
d_call: TRBD2
cdr3_length: 17
v_call: TRBV7-9
cdr3_aa: CASSTKSGGTTRNEQYF
cdr3_nt: TGTGCCAGCAGCACAAAGTCAGGCGGGACTACCAGGAACGAGCAGTACTTC

j_call: TRBJ1-2
clone_size: many
d_call: NA
cdr3_length: 16
v_call: TRBV10-1
cdr3_aa: CASTPWAAKLNYGYTF
cdr3_nt: TGCGCCAGCACCCCATGGGCAGCAAAACTAAACTATGGCTACACCTTC

j_call: TRBJ2-1
clone_size: few
d_call: TRBD2
cdr3_length: 16
v_call: TRBV5-1
cdr3_aa: CASSLPPVAGDNEQFF
cdr3_nt: TGCGCCAGCAGCCTACCACCGGTAGCGGGAGATAATGAGCAGTTCTTC

j_call: TRBJ2-7
clone_size: NA
d_call: TRBD1
cdr3_length: 16
v_call: TRBV9
cdr3_aa: CASSVATGQDSYEQYF
cdr3_nt: TGTGCCAGCAGCGTAGCTACCGGACAGGATTCCTACGAGCAGTACTTC